A selection of T cell receptor beta chains follows, all from one sample in a study of monozygotic twins with cystic fibrosis. Only in-frame clones appear in the TCRdb table, and some are missing; sequencing was by immunoSEQ multiplex PCR. The data hold some 14,000 clones, with about 98% observed a single time. Source material: blood. The receptors were gathered from a girl aged 2 to 10 with cystic fibrosis. CDR3s include the opening cysteine and the closing phenylalanine or tryptophan. The D gene is left open where the match is weak. Clone size appears in some rows only: once, few, many, or a class for an expanded clone.

TGTGCCAGTAGGAGAACGGTCTACTCTGGAAACACCATATATTTT	CASRRTVYSGNTIYF	NA	TRBV19	TRBJ1-3	NA
TGTGCCAGCAGTAAACGGGCAGATTTTGAGACCCAGTACTTC	CASSKRADFETQYF	NA	TRBV7-2	TRBJ2-5	NA
TGTGCCAGCAGCCAGACTAGCGCGAACACCGGGGAGCTGTTTTTT	CASSQTSANTGELFF	TRBD2	TRBV4-2	TRBJ2-2	NA
TGCAGCGTTGCAAATAGCAATGAGCAGTTCTTC	CSVANSNEQFF	NA	TRBV29-1	TRBJ2-1	NA
TGTGCCAGCAGCTTGGTGCGTAAGGATGGCTACACCTTC	CASSLVRKDGYTF	NA	TRBV5-4	TRBJ1-2	NA
TGTGCCAGTAGTCCGACAGATAACTATGGCTACACCTTC	CASSPTDNYGYTF	NA	TRBV19	TRBJ1-2	NA
TGCGCCAGCAGCCAAGGTGAAGGTAGGGTCCACGAGCAGTACTTC	CASSQGEGRVHEQYF	NA	TRBV4-1	TRBJ2-7	NA
TGTGCCAGTAGTATACAGGTTAACACCGGGGAGCTGTTTTTT	CASSIQVNTGELFF	NA	TRBV19	TRBJ2-2	NA
TGTGCCAGCCGACCGGGAACAGGGGGCTTTTCCTATGGCTACACCTTC	CASRPGTGGFSYGYTF	TRBD1	TRBV9	TRBJ1-2	NA
TGTGCCAGCAGCTCAAGACTAGCGGGAGGACCGCCATTTTACGATGAGCAGTTCTTC	CASSSRLAGGPPFYDEQFF	TRBD2	TRBV5-4	TRBJ2-1	NA
TGTGCCTGGAGTGTATGGGGAACGAGCTCTGGAAACACCATATATTTT	CAWSVWGTSSGNTIYF	NA	TRBV30	TRBJ1-3	NA
TGCGCCAGCAGCCCGGACAGGGGTCACACCTACGAGCAGTACTTC	CASSPDRGHTYEQYF	TRBD1	TRBV5-1	TRBJ2-7	NA
TGCGCCAGCAGCCCGACCGGGAGTCACACTGAAGCTTTCTTT	CASSPTGSHTEAFF	NA	TRBV5-1	TRBJ1-1	NA
TGCGCCAGCAGTCAATCGTCCCTCATCCGACAGGTAAGAGAGCAGTACTTC	CASSQSSLIRQVREQYF	NA	TRBV23-1	TRBJ2-7	NA
TGTGCCAGCAGCTTAGGAGTAAATCAGCCCCAGCATTTT	CASSLGVNQPQHF	NA	TRBV7-2	TRBJ1-5	NA
TGTGCCAGCAGTCCGGACAGGGACACCGGGGAGCTGTTTTTT	CASSPDRDTGELFF	TRBD1	TRBV27	TRBJ2-2	once
TGTGCCAGCAGTTTATCGAGGCAGGCTTCCTACGAGCAGTACTTC	CASSLSRQASYEQYF	NA	TRBV27	TRBJ2-7	NA
TGTGCCAGCAGCCAAGGGGAGGGTGCAAATGAAAAACTGTTTTTT	CASSQGEGANEKLFF	NA	TRBV9	TRBJ1-4	NA
TGTGCCAGCAGTCCGGGACAGAGGGAGGAGGCTTTCTTT	CASSPGQREEAFF	TRBD1	TRBV5-6	TRBJ1-1	NA
TGTGCCAGCAGCTTAGTGGGGTTCTCTGGAAACACCATATATTTT	CASSLVGFSGNTIYF	NA	TRBV7-8	TRBJ1-3	NA
TGTGCCAGCAGTGTGGTCAGGCCGGATACGCAGTATTTT	CASSVVRPDTQYF	NA	TRBV6-1	TRBJ2-3	NA
TGCGCCAGCAGCTTACTCCCGGGACAGATGAACACTGAAGCTTTCTTT	CASSLLPGQMNTEAFF	TRBD1	TRBV5-1	TRBJ1-1	NA
TGTGCCAGCAGCTTAGCGATAACTAGCGGGAGCAGTGAGCAGTTCTTC	CASSLAITSGSSEQFF	TRBD2	TRBV7-2	TRBJ2-1	NA
TGTGCCAGCAGTCCTCGGACTCCCTACATATACGAGCAGTACTTC	CASSPRTPYIYEQYF	NA	TRBV27	TRBJ2-7	NA
TGTGCCAGTAGTATAGCGCTAGGCGCGGGCACAGATACGCAGTATTTT	CASSIALGAGTDTQYF	NA	TRBV19	TRBJ2-3	NA
TGTGCCAGCAGTCGGGACGGGGGAGACGAGCAGTACTTC	CASSRDGGDEQYF	NA	TRBV7-2	TRBJ2-7	NA
TGTGCCAGCAGCTTAGAAGGATTGAACACTGAAGCTTTCTTT	CASSLEGLNTEAFF	NA	TRBV7-9	TRBJ1-1	NA
TGTGCCAGCAGCTTAGTTCGGACGGAGAGCTCCTACGAGCAGTACTTC	CASSLVRTESSYEQYF	NA	TRBV7-9	TRBJ2-7	NA
TGCGCCAGCAGCGGACAGTACACTGAAGCTTTCTTT	CASSGQYTEAFF	NA	TRBV10-1	TRBJ1-1	NA
TGTGCCTGGAGGCTGTCAGGGGGCGGCTACGAGCAGTACTTC	CAWRLSGGGYEQYF	TRBD1	TRBV30	TRBJ2-7	NA
TGTGCCAGCAGCTTAGATACATCGGGACACATACTCTATGGCTACACCTTC	CASSLDTSGHILYGYTF	NA	TRBV11-2	TRBJ1-2	NA
TGTGCCTGGGCCCCCGGAAACACCATATATTTT	CAWAPGNTIYF	NA	TRBV30	TRBJ1-3	NA
TGTGCCAGCAGTTGGACTAGCGGGAGATCCACAGATACGCAGTATTTT	CASSWTSGRSTDTQYF	TRBD2	TRBV6-5	TRBJ2-3	NA
TGTGCCAGCTCACCGGACAGGGGCACCAGCTCCTACGAGCAGTACTTC	CASSPDRGTSSYEQYF	TRBD1	TRBV18	TRBJ2-7	NA
TGTGCCAGCAGGACCGGACAGGGGGTTTCTCTCGGTGGCTACACCTTC	CASRTGQGVSLGGYTF	TRBD1	TRBV27	TRBJ1-2	NA
TGTGCCAGCGGCGGGCTTAGCAATCAGCCCCAGCATTTT	CASGGLSNQPQHF	NA	TRBV6-1	TRBJ1-5	once
TGTGCCTGGAGTACCACTTTTCCTGGGTGGGACACTGAAGCTTTCTTT	CAWSTTFPGWDTEAFF	NA	TRBV30	TRBJ1-1	NA
TGTGCCAGCAGTTACTCGACTAACTATGGCTACACCTTC	CASSYSTNYGYTF	NA	TRBV6-5	TRBJ1-2	NA
TGTGCCAGTAGTATACGAGAGACCCAGTACTTC	CASSIRETQYF	NA	TRBV19	TRBJ2-5	NA
TGTGCCAGCAGCCAAGACCTGGGGGAAAAACTGTTTTTT	CASSQDLGEKLFF	NA	TRBV7-8	TRBJ1-4	NA
TGTGCCAGCAGCTTAGGAAACAGGGTGAACACTGAAGCTTTCTTT	CASSLGNRVNTEAFF	NA	TRBV7-9	TRBJ1-1	NA
TGTGCCTGGAGTGTAAAGACAGGGAGGGGGACTGAAGCTTTCTTT	CAWSVKTGRGTEAFF	TRBD1	TRBV30	TRBJ1-1	NA
TGTGCCAGCAGTGTAAACACTGAAGCTTTCTTT	CASSVNTEAFF	NA	TRBV2	TRBJ1-1	NA
TGTGCCAGCAGCCCATTGTCCCTCACTAGCGGAGCTACTACGAACACCGGGGAGCTGTTTTTT	CASSPLSLTSGATTNTGELFF	TRBD2	TRBV28	TRBJ2-2	NA
TGTGCCAGCAGCTTAGCCCAGGGGGCTAAGTACAATGAGCAGTTCTTC	CASSLAQGAKYNEQFF	TRBD1	TRBV7-9	TRBJ2-1	few
TGTGCCATCAGTGCACTAGCGGGAGCTGGGGCCAACGTCCTGACTTTC	CAISALAGAGANVLTF	TRBD2	TRBV10-3	TRBJ2-6	NA
TGTGCCAGCAGCTTCCCCGGGACAGGGGACTACGAGCAGTACTTC	CASSFPGTGDYEQYF	TRBD1	TRBV5-4	TRBJ2-7	NA
TGTGCCAGCAGCCCTCGCGGGCACCAAGAGACCCAGTACTTC	CASSPRGHQETQYF	NA	TRBV9	TRBJ2-5	NA
TGTGCCAGCAGTTATAGAGCTCCCTACGAGCAGTACTTC	CASSYRAPYEQYF	NA	TRBV27	TRBJ2-7	NA
TGTGCCAGCAGCCTAACTAGCGGGAGTGACAATGAGCAGTTCTTC	CASSLTSGSDNEQFF	TRBD2	TRBV7-9	TRBJ2-1	NA